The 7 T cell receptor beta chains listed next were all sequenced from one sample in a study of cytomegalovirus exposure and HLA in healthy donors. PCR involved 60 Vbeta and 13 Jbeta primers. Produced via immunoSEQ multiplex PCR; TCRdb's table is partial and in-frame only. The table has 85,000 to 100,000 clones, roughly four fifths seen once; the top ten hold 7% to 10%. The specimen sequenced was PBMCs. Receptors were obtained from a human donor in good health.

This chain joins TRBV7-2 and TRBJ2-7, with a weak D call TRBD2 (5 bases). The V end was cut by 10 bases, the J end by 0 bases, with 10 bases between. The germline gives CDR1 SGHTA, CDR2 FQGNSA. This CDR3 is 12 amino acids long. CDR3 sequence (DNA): TGTGCCACTGGCCGGGACTCCTACGAGCAGTACTTC. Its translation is CATGRDSYEQYF.

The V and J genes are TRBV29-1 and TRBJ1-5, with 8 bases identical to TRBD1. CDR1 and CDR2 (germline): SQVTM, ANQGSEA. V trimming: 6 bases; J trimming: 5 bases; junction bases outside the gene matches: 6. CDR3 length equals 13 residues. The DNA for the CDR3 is TGCAGCGTAAAGACAGGGGTGGATCAGCCCCAGCATTTT. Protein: CSVKTGVDQPQHF.

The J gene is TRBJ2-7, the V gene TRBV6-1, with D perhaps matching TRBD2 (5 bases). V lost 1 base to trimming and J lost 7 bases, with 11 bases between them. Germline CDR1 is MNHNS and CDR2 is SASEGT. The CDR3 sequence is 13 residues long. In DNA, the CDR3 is TGTGCCAGCAGTGAAGACGGGAAGCCGGAGCAGTACTTC. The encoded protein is CASSEDGKPEQYF.

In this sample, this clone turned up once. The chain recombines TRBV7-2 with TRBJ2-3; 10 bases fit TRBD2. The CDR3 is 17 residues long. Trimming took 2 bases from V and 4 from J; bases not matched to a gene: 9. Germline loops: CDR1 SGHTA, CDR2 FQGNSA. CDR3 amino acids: CASSLRPSGSLADTQYF. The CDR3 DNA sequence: TGTGCCAGCAGCTTACGACCTAGCGGGAGTCTGGCAGATACGCAGTATTTT. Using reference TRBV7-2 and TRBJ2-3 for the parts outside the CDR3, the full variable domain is GAGVSQSPSNKVTEKGKDVELRCDPISGHTALYWYRQSLGQGLEFLIYFQGNSAPDKSGLPSDRFSAERTGGSVSTLTIQRTQQEDSAVYLCASSLRPSGSLADTQYFGPGTRLTVL.

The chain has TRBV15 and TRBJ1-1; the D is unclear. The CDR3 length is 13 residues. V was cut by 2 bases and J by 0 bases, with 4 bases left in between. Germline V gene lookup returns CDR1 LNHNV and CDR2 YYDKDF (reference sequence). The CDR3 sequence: CATSRTVNTEAFF. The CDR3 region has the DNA TGTGCCACCAGCAGAACGGTGAACACTGAAGCTTTCTTT. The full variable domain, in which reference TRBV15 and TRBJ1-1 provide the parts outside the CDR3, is DAMVIQNPRYQVTQFGKPVTLSCSQTLNHNVMYWYQQKSSQAPKLLFHYYDKDFNNEADTPDNFQSRRPNTSFCFLDIRSPGLGDTAMYLCATSRTVNTEAFFGQGTRLTVV.

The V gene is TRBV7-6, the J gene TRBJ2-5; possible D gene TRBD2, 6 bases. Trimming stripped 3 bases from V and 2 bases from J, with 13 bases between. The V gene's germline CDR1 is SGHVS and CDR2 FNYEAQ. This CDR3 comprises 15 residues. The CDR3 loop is CASSFRGRGQETQYF. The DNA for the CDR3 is TGTGCCAGCAGCTTCCGCGGCCGGGGGCAAGAGACCCAGTACTTC.

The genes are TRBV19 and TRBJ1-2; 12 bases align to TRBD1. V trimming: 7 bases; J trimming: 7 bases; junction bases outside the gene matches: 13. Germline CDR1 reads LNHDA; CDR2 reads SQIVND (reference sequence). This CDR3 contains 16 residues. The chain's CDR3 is CASTIISGTGGVGYTF. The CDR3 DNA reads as TGTGCCAGTACCATTATATCAGGGACAGGGGGCGTTGGCTACACCTTC.